This T cell receptor beta chain was found in a study of blood T cell repertoires in COVID-19. TCRdb's copy holds only in-frame clones and misses some; the assay was immunoSEQ multiplex PCR. The sample contains around 200,000 clones, 65% to 85% of which appear only once. There are 15 residues in the CDR3. Per germline, CDR1 SGHNT and CDR2 YYREEE (reference sequence). Trimming stripped 4 bases from V and 0 bases from J, with 14 bases between. The receptor comes from a woman aged 35 to 49 with acute COVID-19. The chain is built from TRBV5-4 and TRBJ2-7, with TRBD2 as a possible D gene (6 bases). Sequenced: PBMCs or T cells enriched from blood (not recorded which). The CDR3 DNA reads as TGTGCCAGCAGCGTCGGGACTCTCAGCTCCTACGAGCAGTACTTC. Its translation: CASSVGTLSSYEQYF.